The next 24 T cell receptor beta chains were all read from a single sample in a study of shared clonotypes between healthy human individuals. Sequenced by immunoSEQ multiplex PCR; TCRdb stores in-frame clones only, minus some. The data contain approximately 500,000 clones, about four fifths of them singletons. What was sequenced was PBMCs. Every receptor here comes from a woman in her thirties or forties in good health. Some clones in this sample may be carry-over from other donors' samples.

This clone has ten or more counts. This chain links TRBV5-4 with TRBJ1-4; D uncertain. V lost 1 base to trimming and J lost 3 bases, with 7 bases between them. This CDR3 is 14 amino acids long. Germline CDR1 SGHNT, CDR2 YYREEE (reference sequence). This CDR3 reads CASSLFGANEKLFF. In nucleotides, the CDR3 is TGTGCCAGCAGCTTGTTCGGAGCTAATGAAAAACTGTTTTTT.

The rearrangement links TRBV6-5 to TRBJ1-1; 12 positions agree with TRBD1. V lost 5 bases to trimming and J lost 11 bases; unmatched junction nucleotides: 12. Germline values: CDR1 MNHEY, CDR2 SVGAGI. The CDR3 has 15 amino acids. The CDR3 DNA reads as TGTGCCAGCAGTCCGTACTCCGGGACAGGGGGCGAGGCTTTCTTT. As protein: CASSPYSGTGGEAFF.

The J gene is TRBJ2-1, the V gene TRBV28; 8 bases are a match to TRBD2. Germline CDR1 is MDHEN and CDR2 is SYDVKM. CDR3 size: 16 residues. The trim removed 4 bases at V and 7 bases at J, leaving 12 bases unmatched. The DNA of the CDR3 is TGTGCCAGCAGTTCCTTAGCGGGACGGGCTAGGAATGAGCAGTTCTTC. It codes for CASSSLAGRARNEQFF.

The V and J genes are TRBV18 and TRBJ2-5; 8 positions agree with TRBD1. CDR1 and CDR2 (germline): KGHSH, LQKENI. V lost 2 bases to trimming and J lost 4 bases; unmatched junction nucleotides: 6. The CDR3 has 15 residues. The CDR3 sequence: CASSPSSTGGETQYF. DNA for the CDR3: TGTGCCAGCTCACCAAGCTCAACAGGGGGAGAGACCCAGTACTTC.

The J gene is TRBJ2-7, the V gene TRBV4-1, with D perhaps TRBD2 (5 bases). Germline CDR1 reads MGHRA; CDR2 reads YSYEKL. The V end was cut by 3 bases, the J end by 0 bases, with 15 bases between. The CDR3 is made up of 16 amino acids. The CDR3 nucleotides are TGCGCCAGCAGCCATTTTCCACGGGCGGGCTCCTACGAGCAGTACTTC. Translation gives CASSHFPRAGSYEQYF.

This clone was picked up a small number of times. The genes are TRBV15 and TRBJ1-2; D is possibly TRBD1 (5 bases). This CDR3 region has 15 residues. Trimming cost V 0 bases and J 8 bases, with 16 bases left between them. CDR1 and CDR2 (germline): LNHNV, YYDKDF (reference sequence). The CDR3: CATSRDYRTPGGYTF. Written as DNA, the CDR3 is TGTGCCACCAGCAGAGATTATAGGACACCCGGGGGCTACACCTTC.

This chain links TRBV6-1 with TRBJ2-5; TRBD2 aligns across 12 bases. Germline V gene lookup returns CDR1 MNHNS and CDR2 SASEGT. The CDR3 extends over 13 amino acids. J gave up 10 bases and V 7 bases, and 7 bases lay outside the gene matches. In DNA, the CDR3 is TGTGCCAGCACAGCTAGCGGGAGGGGGAACCAGTACTTC. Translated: CASTASGRGNQYF.

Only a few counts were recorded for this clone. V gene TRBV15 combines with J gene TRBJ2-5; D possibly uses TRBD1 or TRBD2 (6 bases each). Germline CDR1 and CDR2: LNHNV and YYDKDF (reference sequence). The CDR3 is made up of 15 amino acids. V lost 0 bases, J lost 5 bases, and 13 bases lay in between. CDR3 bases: TGTGCCACCAGCAGAGAAAAGGGGGGTTTTGAGACCCAGTACTTC. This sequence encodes CATSREKGGFETQYF.

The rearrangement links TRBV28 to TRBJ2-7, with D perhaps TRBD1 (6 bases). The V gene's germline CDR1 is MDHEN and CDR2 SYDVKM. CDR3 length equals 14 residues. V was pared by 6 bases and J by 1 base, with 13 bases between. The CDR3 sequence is CASRNRERSYEQYF. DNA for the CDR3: TGTGCCAGCAGAAACAGGGAGCGATCCTACGAGCAGTACTTC.

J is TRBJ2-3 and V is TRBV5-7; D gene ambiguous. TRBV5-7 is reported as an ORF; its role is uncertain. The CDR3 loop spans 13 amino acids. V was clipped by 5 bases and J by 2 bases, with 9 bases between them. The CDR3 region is CASRDWATDTQYF. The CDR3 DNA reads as TGTGCCAGCAGAGATTGGGCCACAGATACGCAGTATTTT.

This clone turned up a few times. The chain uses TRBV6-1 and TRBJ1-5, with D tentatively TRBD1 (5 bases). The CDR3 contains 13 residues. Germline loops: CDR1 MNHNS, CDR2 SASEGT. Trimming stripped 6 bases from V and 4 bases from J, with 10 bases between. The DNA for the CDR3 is TGTGCCAGCAGCAGAGAGGGGAATCAGCCCCAGCATTTT. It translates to CASSREGNQPQHF.

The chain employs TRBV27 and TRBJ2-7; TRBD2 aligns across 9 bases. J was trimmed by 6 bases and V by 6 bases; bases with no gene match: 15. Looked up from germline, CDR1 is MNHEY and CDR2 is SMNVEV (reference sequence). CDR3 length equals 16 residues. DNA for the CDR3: TGTGCCAGCAGCCCCCGGGATAGCGGGAGACTCTCCGAGCAGTACTTC. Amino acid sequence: CASSPRDSGRLSEQYF.

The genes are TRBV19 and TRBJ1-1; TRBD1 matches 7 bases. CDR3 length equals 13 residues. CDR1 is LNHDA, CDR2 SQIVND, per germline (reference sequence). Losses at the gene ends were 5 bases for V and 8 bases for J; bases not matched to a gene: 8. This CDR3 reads CASSGALQGEAFF. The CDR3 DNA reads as TGTGCCAGTAGTGGGGCTTTACAGGGGGAAGCTTTCTTT.

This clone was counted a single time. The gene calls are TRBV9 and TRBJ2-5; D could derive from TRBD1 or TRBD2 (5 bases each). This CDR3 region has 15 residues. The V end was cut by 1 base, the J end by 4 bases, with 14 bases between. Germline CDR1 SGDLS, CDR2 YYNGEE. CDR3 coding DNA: TGTGCCAGCAGCGTACGGGGCGGCGAGGGAGAGACCCAGTACTTC. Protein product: CASSVRGGEGETQYF.

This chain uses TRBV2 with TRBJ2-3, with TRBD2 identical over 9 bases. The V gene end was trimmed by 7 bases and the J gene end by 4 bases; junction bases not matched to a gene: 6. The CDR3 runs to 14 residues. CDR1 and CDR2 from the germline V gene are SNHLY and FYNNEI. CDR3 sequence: CASTGGRASDTQYF. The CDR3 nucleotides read TGTGCCAGCACTGGCGGGAGGGCCTCAGATACGCAGTATTTT.

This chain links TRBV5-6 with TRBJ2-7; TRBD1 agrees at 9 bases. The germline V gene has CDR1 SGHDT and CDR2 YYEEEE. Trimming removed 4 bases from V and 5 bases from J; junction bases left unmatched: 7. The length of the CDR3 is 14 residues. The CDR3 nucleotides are TGTGCCAGCAGCAGGGGACAGGGACATAACGAGCAGTACTTC. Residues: CASSRGQGHNEQYF.

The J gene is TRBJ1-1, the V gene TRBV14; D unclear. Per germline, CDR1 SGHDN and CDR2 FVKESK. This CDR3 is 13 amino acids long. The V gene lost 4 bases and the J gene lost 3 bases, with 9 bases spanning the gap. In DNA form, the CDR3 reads TGTGCCAGCAGCCGGCTAATCGACACTGAAGCTTTCTTT. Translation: CASSRLIDTEAFF.

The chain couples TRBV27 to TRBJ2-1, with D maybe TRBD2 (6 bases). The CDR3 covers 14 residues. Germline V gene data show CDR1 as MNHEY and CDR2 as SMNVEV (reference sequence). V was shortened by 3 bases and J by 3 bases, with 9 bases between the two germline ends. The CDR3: CASSFGGGYNEQFF. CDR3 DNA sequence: TGTGCCAGCAGTTTTGGGGGAGGCTACAATGAGCAGTTCTTC.

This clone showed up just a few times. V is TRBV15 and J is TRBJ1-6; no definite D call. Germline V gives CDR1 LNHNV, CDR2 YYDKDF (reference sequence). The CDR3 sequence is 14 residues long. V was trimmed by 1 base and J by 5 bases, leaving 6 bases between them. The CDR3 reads CATSRAVDNSPLHF. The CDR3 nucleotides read TGTGCCACCAGCAGAGCAGTCGATAATTCACCCCTCCACTTT. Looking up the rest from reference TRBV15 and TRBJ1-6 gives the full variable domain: DAMVIQNPRYQVTQFGKPVTLSCSQTLNHNVMYWYQQKSSQAPKLLFHYYDKDFNNEADTPDNFQSRRPNTSFCFLDIRSPGLGDTAMYLCATSRAVDNSPLHFGNGTRLTVT.

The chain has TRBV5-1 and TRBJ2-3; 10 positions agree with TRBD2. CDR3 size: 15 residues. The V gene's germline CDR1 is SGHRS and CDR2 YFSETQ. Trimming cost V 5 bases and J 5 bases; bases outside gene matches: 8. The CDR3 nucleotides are TGCGCCAGCAGAAAAGGGACTAGCGAAATAGATACGCAGTATTTT. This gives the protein CASRKGTSEIDTQYF.

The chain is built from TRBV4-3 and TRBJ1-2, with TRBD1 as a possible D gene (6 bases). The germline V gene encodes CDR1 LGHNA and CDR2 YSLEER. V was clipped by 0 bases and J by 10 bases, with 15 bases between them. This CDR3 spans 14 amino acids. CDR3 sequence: CASSQESNNRAYTF. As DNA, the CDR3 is TGCGCCAGCAGCCAAGAGTCGAATAACAGGGCCTACACCTTC.

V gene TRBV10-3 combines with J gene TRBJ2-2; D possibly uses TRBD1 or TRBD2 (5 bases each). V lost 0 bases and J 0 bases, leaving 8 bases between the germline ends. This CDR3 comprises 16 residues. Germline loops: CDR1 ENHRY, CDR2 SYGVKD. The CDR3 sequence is CAISESGTTNTGELFF. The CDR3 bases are TGTGCCATCAGTGAGTCGGGGACCACGAACACCGGGGAGCTGTTTTTT.

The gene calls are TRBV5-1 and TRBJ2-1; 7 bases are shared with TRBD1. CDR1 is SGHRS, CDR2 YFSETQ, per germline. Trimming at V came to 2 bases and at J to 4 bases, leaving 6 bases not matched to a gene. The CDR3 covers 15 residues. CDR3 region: CASSFRDRSYNEQFF. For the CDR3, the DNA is TGCGCCAGCAGCTTTCGGGACAGATCATACAATGAGCAGTTCTTC.

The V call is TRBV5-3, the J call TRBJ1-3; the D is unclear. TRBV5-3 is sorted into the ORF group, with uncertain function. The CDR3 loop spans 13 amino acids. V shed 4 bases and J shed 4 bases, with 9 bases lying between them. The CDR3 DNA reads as TGTGCCAGAAGCGCGGGTAAAGGAAACACCATATATTTT. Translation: CARSAGKGNTIYF.